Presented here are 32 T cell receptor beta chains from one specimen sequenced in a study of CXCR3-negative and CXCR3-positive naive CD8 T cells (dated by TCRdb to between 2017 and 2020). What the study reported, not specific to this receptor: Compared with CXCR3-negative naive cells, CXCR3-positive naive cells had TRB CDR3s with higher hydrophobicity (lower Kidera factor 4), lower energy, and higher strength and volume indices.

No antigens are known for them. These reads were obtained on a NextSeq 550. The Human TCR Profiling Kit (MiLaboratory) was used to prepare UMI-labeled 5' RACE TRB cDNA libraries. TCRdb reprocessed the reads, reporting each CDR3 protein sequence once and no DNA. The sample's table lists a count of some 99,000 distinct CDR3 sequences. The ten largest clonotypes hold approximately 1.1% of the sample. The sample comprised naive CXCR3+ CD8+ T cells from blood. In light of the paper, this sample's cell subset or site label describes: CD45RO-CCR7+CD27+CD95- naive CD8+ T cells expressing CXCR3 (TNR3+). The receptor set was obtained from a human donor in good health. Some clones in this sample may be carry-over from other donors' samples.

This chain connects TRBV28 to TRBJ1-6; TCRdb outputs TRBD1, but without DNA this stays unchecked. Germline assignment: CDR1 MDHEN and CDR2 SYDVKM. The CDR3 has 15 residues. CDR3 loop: CASKRGWGNNSPLHF.

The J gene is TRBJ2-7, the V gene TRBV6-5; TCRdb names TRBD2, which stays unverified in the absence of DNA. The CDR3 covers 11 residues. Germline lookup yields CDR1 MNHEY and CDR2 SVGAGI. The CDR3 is CASSYGGRKYF.

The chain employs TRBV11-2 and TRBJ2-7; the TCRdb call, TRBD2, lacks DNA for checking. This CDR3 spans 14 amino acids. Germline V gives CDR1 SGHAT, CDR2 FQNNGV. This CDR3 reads CASTLWGTSYEQYF.

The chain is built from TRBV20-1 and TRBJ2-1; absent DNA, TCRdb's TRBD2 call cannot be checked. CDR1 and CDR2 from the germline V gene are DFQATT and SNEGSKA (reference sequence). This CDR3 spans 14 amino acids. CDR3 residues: CSAVSGRDYNEQFF.

The CDR3 reads CASSYVPGTSGEADTQYF. This chain uses TRBV6-5 with TRBJ2-3; there is no DNA to check the TCRdb D call of TRBD2. CDR3 size: 18 residues. Germline V gene data show CDR1 as MNHEY and CDR2 as SVGAGI.

The CDR3 region is CASSFPASSYEQYF. The V call is TRBV6-2 or TRBV6-3, the J call TRBJ2-7; as DNA is missing, the TRBD2 call by TCRdb cannot be tested. CDR3 length: 14 residues. Looked up from germline, CDR1 is MNHEY and CDR2 is SVGEGT.

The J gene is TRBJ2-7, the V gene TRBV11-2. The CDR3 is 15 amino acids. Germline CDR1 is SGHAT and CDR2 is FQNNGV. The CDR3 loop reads CASSLYSGPSYEQYF.

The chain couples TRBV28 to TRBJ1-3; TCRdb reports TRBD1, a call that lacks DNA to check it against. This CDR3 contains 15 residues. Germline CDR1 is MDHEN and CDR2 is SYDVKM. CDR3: CASRPLGQGGNTIYF. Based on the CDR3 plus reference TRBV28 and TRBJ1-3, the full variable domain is DVKVTQSSRYLVKRTGEKVFLECVQDMDHENMFWYRQDPGLGLRLIYFSYDVKMKEKGDIPEGYSVSREKKERFSLILESASTNQTSMYLCASRPLGQGGNTIYFGEGSWLTVV.

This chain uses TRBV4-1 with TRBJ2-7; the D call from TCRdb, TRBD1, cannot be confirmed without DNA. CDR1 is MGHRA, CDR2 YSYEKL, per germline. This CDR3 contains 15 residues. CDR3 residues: CASSQTRDSSYEQYF.

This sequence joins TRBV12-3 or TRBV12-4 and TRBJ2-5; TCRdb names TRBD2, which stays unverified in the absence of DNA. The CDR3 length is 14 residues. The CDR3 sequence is CASSLGGPLETQYF.

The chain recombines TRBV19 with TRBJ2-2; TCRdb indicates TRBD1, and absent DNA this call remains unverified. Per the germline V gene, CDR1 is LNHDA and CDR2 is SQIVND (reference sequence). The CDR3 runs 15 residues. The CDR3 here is CASSIGGRGTGELFF.

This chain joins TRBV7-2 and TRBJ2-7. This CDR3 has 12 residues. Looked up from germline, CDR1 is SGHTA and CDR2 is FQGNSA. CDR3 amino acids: CASSLGTYEQYF.

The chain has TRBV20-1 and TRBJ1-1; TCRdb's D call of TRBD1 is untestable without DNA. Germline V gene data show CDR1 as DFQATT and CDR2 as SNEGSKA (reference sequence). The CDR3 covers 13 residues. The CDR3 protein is CSARHRERTEAFF.

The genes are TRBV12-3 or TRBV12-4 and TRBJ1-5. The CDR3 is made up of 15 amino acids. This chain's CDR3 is CASSLDGLSNQPQHF.

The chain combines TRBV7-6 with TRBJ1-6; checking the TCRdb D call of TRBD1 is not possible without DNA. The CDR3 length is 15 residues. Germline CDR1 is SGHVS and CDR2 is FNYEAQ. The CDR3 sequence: CASSPQTGMNSPLHF.

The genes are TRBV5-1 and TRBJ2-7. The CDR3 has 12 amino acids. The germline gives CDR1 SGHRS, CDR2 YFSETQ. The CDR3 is CASSLDGDEQYF.

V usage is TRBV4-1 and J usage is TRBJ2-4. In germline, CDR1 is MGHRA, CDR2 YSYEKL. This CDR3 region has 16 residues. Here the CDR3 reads CASSQGPELAKNIQYF.

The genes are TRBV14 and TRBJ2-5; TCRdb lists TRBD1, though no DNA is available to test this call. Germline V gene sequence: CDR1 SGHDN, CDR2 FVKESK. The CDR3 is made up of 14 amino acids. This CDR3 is CASRPRGLAETQYF.

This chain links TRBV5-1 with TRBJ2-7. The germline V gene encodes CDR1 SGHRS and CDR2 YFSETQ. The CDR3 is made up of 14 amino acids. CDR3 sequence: CASSLRGTPYEQYF.

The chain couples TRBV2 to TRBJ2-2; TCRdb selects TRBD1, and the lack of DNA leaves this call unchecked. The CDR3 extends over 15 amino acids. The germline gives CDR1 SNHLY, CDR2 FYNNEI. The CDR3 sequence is CASSGEGAYTGELFF.

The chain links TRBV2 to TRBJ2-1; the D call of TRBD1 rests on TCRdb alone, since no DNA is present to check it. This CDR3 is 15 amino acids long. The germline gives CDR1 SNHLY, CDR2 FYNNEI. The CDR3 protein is CASSWDRSTYNEQFF.

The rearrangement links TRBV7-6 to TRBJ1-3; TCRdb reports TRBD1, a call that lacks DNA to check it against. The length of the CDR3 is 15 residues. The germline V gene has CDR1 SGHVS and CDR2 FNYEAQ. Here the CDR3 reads CASSDWDQTGNTIYF. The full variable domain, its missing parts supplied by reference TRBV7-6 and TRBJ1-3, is GAGVSQSPRYKVTKRGQDVALRCDPISGHVSLYWYRQALGQGPEFLTYFNYEAQQDKSGLPNDRFSAERPEGSISTLTIQRTEQRDSAMYRCASSDWDQTGNTIYFGEGSWLTVV.

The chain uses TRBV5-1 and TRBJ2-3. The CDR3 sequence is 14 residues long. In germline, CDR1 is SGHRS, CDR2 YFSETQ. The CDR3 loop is CASSLGQGIDTQYF. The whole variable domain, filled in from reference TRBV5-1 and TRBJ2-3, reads KAGVTQTPRYLIKTRGQQVTLSCSPISGHRSVSWYQQTPGQGLQFLFEYFSETQRNKGNFPGRFSGRQFSNSRSEMNVSTLELGDSALYLCASSLGQGIDTQYFGPGTRLTVL.

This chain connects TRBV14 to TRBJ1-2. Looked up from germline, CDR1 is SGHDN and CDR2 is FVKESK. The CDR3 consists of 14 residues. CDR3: CASSKRVGAYGYTF.

This CDR3 is CSVEGDLVGTDTQYF. The chain uses TRBV29-1 and TRBJ2-3; lacking DNA, the TRBD1 call made by TCRdb goes unchecked. The germline gives CDR1 SQVTM, CDR2 ANQGSEA. The CDR3 loop spans 15 amino acids.

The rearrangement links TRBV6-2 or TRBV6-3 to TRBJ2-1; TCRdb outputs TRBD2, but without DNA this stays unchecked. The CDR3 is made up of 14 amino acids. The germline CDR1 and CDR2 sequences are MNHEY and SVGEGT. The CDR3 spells CAISGTSGSDEQFF.

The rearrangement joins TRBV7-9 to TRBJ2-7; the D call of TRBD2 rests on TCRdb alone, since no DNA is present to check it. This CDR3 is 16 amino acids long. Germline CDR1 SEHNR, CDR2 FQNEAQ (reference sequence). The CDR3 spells CASSFVTSGDTYEQYF.

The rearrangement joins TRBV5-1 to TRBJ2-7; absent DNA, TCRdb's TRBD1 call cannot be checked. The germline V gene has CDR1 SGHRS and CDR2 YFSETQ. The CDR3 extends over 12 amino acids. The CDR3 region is CASRQPPYEQYF.

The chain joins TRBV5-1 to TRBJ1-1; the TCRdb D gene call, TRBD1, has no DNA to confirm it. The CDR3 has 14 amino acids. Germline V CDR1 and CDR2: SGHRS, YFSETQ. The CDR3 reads CASSWTGLGTEAFF.

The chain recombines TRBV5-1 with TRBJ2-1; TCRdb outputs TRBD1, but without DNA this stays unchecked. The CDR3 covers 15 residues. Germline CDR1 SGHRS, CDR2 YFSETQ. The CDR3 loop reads CASSLEGPTYNEQFF. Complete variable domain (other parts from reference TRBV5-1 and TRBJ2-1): KAGVTQTPRYLIKTRGQQVTLSCSPISGHRSVSWYQQTPGQGLQFLFEYFSETQRNKGNFPGRFSGRQFSNSRSEMNVSTLELGDSALYLCASSLEGPTYNEQFFGPGTRLTVL.

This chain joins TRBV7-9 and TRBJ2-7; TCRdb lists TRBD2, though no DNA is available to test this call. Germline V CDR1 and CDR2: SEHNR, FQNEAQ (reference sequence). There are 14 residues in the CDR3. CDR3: CASSPAGTTYEQYF. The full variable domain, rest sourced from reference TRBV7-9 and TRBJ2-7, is DTGVSQNPRHKITKRGQNVTFRCDPISEHNRLYWYRQTLGQGPEFLTYFQNEAQLEKSRLLSDRFSAERPKGSFSTLEIQRTEQGDSAMYLCASSPAGTTYEQYFGPGTRLTVT.

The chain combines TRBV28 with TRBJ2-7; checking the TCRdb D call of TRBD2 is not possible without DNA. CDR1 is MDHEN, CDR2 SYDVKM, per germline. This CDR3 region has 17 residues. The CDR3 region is CASSLGTASTDLYEQYF.